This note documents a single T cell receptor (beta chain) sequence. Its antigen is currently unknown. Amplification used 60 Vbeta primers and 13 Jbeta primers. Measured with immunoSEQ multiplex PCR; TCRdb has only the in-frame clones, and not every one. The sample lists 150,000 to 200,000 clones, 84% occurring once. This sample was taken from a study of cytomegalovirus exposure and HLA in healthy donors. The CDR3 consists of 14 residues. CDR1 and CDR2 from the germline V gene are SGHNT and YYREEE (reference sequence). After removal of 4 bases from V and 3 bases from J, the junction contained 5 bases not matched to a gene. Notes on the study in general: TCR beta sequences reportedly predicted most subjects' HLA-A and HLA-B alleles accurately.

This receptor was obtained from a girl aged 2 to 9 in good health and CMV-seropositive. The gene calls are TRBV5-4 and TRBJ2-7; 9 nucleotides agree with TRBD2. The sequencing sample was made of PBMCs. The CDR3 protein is CASSRREGFYEQYF. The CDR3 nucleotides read TGTGCCAGCAGCAGGCGGGAGGGTTTCTACGAGCAGTACTTC.